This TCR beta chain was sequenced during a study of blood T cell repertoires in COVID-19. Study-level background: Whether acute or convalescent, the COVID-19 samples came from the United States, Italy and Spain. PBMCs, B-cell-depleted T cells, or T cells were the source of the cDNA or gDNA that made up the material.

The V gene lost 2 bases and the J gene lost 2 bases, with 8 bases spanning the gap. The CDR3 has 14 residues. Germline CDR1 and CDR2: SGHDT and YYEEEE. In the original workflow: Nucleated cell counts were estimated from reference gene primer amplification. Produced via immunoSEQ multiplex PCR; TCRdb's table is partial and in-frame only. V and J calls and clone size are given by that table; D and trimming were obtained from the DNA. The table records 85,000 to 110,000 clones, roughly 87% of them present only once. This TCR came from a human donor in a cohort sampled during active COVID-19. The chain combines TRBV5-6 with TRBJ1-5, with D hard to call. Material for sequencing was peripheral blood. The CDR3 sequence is CASSFRGGNQPQHF. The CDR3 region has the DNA TGTGCCAGCAGCTTTCGGGGAGGCAATCAGCCCCAGCATTTT.